The rows below give T cell receptor beta chains drawn from one sample of a study of type 1 regulatory T cells. TCRdb itself ran the reads through MiXCR, one entry per CDR3 protein. The data hold some 100,000 distinct CDR3 sequences, with roughly 28% observed a single time. Sequenced input: CD4+ T cells, either the whole sample or a sorted fraction (not recorded which). The origin of the receptors is a human donor in good health. The conserved cysteine and the conserved F or W are not part of the CDR3 here. D genes are given only for firm matches. The size entry is marked missing in some rows and otherwise reads once, few, many or a size class.

clone_size v_call d_call cdr3_aa
few TRBV5-1 - ASSIHSNLLTDTQY
few TRBV12-3/TRBV12-4 TRBD1 ASSFVFGQGYEQY
once TRBV18 TRBD2 ASSPTSGTNEQF
few TRBV9 - ASSSRDPGGSQY
medium-sized TRBV7-2 TRBD1 ASSTGQGNEQF
few TRBV20-1 - SARVETQY
few TRBV7-9 TRBD1 ASSLGDRGRSQPQH
- TRBV7-9 - ASSPQGRGYT
- TRBV27 - ASSWKRQETQY
- TRBV29-1 TRBD2 SVGLAGGETQY
few TRBV5-4 - ASSSGPTDTQY
few TRBV5-1 - ASSLATAGNEQF
- TRBV20-1 TRBD2 SKAGEGTDTQY
few TRBV20-1 - SAIEGFTEAF
- TRBV7-9 - ASSSRSGTRFSVMDTQY
few TRBV15 TRBD2 ATSRRTSIRQF
few TRBV4-3 - ASSQDFRVEETQY
- TRBV7-3 - ASSLTAYTDTQY
- TRBV7-2 - ASSPQWGSGYEQY
few TRBV20-1 TRBD1 SASRTGTGGHEQY
once TRBV20-1 - SARGEGINTEAF
few TRBV6-5 TRBD2 ASSYSVSSGRPEQY
few TRBV29-1 - SAEDWKNNEQF
few TRBV11-2 - ASSLDRVAAKEQY
many TRBV15 TRBD2 ATSSGLAGGPVADTQY
- TRBV6-5 TRBD1 ASRMTGGPTDTQY
- TRBV7-2 - ASSLRNSPLH
few TRBV7-2 - ASSLVTRQPQH
- TRBV29-1 TRBD1 SVLGTGTFPEQF
- TRBV28 - ASSPGDTDTQY
- TRBV6-5 - ASSPGNTEAF
many TRBV18 - ASSTESYEQY
- TRBV15 - ATSREPGSAETQY
- TRBV7-2 TRBD1 ASNPGQGSYEQY
few TRBV29-1 - SVRGGDTEAF
- TRBV5-1 TRBD2 ASSSGLAAYEQY
- TRBV5-1 - ASSFQGTGELF
- TRBV20-1 TRBD1 SVPDRGGSNQPQH
few TRBV4-1 - ASSREEGDSYGYT
- TRBV11-2 TRBD1 ASSGLQGEKNYGYT
- TRBV19 TRBD1 ASSLPDRGSETQY
- TRBV19 TRBD2 ASSLAGRVDNEQF
- TRBV6-6 - ASTQGPSSGANVLT
- TRBV4-3 - ASSQDLGRPGEQY
- TRBV25-1 - ASSVGRDGETQY
few TRBV25-1 - ASSDGEPNEKLF
- TRBV30 TRBD2 AWSGGSSGINEQF
- TRBV5-1 - ASRPQGSSLYEQY
- TRBV5-1 TRBD1 ASSPLRQGESYEQY
few TRBV7-8 - ASSRTGRGETQY
few TRBV2 TRBD2 ASTPGLLSYEQY
few TRBV7-6 TRBD2 ASSPRSGRGNEQY
- TRBV19 - ASRPTQAERETQY
few TRBV5-1 - ASSLGAAESSYNEQF